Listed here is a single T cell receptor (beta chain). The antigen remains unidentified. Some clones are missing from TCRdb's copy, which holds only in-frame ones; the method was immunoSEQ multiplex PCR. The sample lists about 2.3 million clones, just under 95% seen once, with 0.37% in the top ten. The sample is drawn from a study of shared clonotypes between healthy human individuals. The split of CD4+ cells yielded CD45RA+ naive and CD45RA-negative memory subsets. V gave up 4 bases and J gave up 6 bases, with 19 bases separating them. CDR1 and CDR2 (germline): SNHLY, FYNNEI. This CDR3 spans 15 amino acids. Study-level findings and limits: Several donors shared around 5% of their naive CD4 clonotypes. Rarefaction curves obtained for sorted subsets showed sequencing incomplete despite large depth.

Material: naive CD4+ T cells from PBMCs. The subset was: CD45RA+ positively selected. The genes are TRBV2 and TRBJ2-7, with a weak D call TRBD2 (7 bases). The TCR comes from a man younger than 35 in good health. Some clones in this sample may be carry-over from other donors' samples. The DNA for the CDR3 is TGTGCCAGCAGTGCCGCCTCGGGGGGCTCCGCCGAGCAGTACTTC. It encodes CASSAASGGSAEQYF.